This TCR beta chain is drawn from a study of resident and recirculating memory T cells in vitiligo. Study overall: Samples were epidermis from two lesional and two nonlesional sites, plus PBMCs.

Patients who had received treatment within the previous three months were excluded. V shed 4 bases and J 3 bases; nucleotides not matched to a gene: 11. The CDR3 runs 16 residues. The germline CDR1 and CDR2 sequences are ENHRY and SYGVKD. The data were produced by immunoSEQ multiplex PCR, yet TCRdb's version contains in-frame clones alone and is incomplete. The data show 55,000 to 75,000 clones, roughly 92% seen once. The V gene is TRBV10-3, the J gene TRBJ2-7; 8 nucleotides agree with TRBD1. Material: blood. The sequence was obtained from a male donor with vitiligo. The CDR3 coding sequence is TGTGCCATCAGTGGATCCGGGACAGGACCCGTCTACGAGCAGTACTTC. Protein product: CAISGSGTGPVYEQYF.